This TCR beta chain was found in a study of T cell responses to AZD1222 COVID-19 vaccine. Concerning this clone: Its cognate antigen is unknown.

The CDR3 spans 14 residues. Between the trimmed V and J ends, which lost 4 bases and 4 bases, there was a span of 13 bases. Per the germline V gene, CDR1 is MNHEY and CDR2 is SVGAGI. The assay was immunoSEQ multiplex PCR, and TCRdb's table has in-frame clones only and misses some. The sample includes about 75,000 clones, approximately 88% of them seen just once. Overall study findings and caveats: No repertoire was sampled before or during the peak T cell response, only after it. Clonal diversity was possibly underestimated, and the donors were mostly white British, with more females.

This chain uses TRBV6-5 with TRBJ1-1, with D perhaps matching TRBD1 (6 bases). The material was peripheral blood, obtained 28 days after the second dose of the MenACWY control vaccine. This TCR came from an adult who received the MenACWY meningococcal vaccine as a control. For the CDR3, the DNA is TGTGCCAGCAGTTTCAACAGGGTGAGCACTGAAGCTTTCTTT. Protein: CASSFNRVSTEAFF.